The T cell receptor beta chain under discussion was sequenced for a study of human T cells and chemical hapten exposure (dated by TCRdb to the early 2020s). Background for the entire study: For sensitization, 2% DPC in acetone was applied to a roughly 2 cm by roughly 2 cm area of upper inner arm skin. Weekly therapeutic DPC doses were additionally applied to the scalp of patients throughout the roughly 25-week study period. Patch testing was performed on the upper back with Finn chambers containing 0.01% DPC, and the patch tests were scored after 6 days according to International Contact Dermatitis Research Group standards. The mostly female patient cohort included alopecia areata with under or over 50% scalp involvement, alopecia totalis and alopecia universalis. Libraries were pooled for sequencing, and per-sample TCR yields varied mainly because of small differences in library volumes within the pool. In alopecia patients, the study followed how the peripheral blood TCR repertoire changed in vivo over primary and secondary sensitization to diphenylcyclopropenone (DPC), a hapten. Patient blood was sampled pre-sensitization (week 0) and at 2, 6 and about 24 weeks after DPC sensitization. About 28 alopecia patients gave blood for TCR sequencing at one to four time points (pre-sensitization, 2, 6 and 24 weeks).

Reading the label with the study, this specimen's time point is: patch test 2, 6 weeks after DPC sensitization. The sample's treatment or condition label, in plain terms: therapeutic diphenylcyclopropenone sensitization with weekly scalp DPC. Blood at each patch-test visit was drawn before the patch test was applied. Patients were considered eligible if aged 18 to 70, diagnosed with alopecia and deemed suitable for DPC therapy, and patients were excluded if pregnant. Unfractionated whole blood was collected in Tempus Blood RNA tubes, and total RNA was extracted from that blood. In the case of this clonotype: The clone's antigen remains unknown. No base-level quality is on record; no much larger clone is a single base apart.

CDR1 and CDR2, per the germline V gene, are SQVTM and ANQGSEA. V lost 6 bases and J lost 8 bases, and the count of bases not matched to a germline gene is 8. The CDR3 runs 14 residues from the cysteine to the phenylalanine. This entry keeps only the CDR3 DNA: 42 bases, framed from base 1. Receptor libraries were prepared by RACE. Instrument used: NextSeq 500. During library preparation, unique molecular identifiers were attached to individual cDNA molecules so that TCRs could be counted in a quantitative, reproducible way. For every blood RNA sample, sequencing covered both the TCR alpha and TCR beta chains. Per the authors' processing: Samples had a median of about 96,000 TCRs, with a range from 23,224 to 690,600. The Decombinator software suite was used to annotate the V, J and CDR3 of the TCR reads. To make PS versus PT1 abundance plots, every sample was subsampled to the same number of TCRs (28,000). TCRs were defined as expanded if absent before sensitization and observed at least eight times at the 2-week time point. Through fastp at Q25 and MiXCR, TCRdb rebuilt clones from the public reads, retaining in-frame beta chains. Every entry covers one CDR3 protein and lists the most common genes and DNA from its rows. The V and J calls, along with clone size, are taken from TCRdb and not from the paper's own processing. This sample lists about 96,000 distinct CDR3 sequences; about 9.6% were detected once. 2% to 2.5% of the sample lies in the top ten.

The study at large found these results: Expanded TCRs formed significantly more large CDR3 similarity clusters than pre-sensitization or healthy control sets, consistent with antigen-driven responses. Because all patients had alopecia, a presumed autoimmune disease, the immune response of the patients might differ from that of healthy individuals. DPC sensitization did not change the number of TCRs with a frequency above 1 in 1000, and there was no evidence of changes in global repertoire structure. After repeated subsampling, changes were observed in the strength of the expansion versus patch-test correlation and in the threshold at which the correlation became significant. The number of PT1 expanded TCRs positively correlated with patch test score, significant at thresholds 8, 16 and 32 but not 4.

The chain is made from TRBV29-1 and TRBJ2-6; TRBD1 matches 9 bases in the middle. The receptor comes from a woman between 35 and 50 years old with alopecia areata. Some clones in this sample may be carry-over from other donors' samples. Sequenced here: whole blood, sampled in connection with sensitization to the hapten diphenylcyclopropenone (DPC). The CDR3 region has the sequence CSVARQGGPNVLTF. The nucleotide sequence is given as TGCAGCGTCGCCCGACAGGGGGGTCCCAACGTCCTGACTTTC. Here the CDR3 is joined to the reference TRBV29-1 and TRBJ2-6 genes, and the full variable domain is: SAVISQKPSRDICQRGTSLTIQCQVDSQVTMMFWYRQQPGQSLTLIATANQGSEATYESGFVIDKFPISRPNLTFSTLTVSNMSPEDSSIYLCSVARQGGPNVLTFGAGSRLTVL.